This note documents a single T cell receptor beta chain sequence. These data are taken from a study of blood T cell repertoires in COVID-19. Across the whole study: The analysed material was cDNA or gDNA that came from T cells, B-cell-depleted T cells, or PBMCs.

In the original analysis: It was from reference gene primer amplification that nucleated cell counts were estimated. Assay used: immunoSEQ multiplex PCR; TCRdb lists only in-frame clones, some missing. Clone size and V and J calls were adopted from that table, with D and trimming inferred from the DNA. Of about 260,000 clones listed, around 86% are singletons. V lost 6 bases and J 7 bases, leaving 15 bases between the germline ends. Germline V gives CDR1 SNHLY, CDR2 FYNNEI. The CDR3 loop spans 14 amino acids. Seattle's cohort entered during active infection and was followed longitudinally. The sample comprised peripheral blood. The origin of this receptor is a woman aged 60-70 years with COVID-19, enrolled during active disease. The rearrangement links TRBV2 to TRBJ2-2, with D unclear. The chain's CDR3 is CASSPPPRSGELFF. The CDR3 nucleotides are TGTGCCAGCAGCCCCCCCCCACGGAGCGGGGAGCTGTTTTTT.